The clone carrying this T cell receptor beta chain was seen ten or more times. V lost 2 bases to trimming and J lost 7 bases; unmatched junction nucleotides: 8. This CDR3 has 16 residues. The germline CDR1 and CDR2 sequences are MDHEN and SYDVKM. The data were taken from a study of T cells in Graves' hyperthyroidism and ophthalmopathy. TCR beta CDR3 regions were amplified from RNA transcripts. HTBI primers drove first-round RT-PCR of the TCR CDR3. TCRdb reanalysed the multiplex PCR reads using MiXCR and keeps one entry per CDR3 protein. The sample has hundreds of thousands of distinct CDR3 sequences, under 20% seen once.

This TCR was recovered from a woman between 18 and 30 years old with Graves' ophthalmopathy. The sequenced sample was blood. This rearrangement joins TRBV28 to TRBJ2-7, with 13 bases fitting TRBD2. The DNA of the CDR3 is TGTGCCAGCAGTTTACACGGACTAGCGGGAGTATATGAGCAGTACTTC. It specifies CASSLHGLAGVYEQYF.